This TCR beta chain is drawn from a study of blood T cells in healthy people across ages. The germline V gene encodes CDR1 DFQATT and CDR2 SNEGSKA (reference sequence). The CDR3 runs 13 residues. A J-beta primer mix and a sample-barcoded 5' primer were used in a second PCR of roughly 6 to 11 cycles. Every sample produced at least 2.5 million CDR3-containing paired-end reads. In TCRdb, the 5' RACE reads were re-called with MiXCR into one record per CDR3 protein. Of hundreds of thousands of distinct CDR3 sequences in the sample, about 51% were seen once. The chain carries TRBV20-1 and TRBJ2-7; 11 nucleotides align to TRBD2. Judging by the DNA end, TRBJ2-5 fits better; the J call may be wrong. The source material was blood. This receptor was obtained from an elderly woman in good health. The CDR3 region is CSAPGLAGETQYF. The CDR3 DNA sequence: TGCAGTGCCCCAGGACTAGCGGGAGAGACCCAGTACTTC.